This record covers a single TCR beta chain. Its antigen remains unidentified. These data originate in a study of beta chain features in type 1 diabetes. The study, taken as a whole, reports: Researchers report that Type 1 diabetes patients had moderately but significantly shorter TCRB CDR3s across all four CD4+ subsets.

Every bit of the isolated RNA underwent reverse transcription, so sequencing read expressed TCRB transcripts. The protocol was immunoSEQ multiplex PCR, while the TCRdb copy is restricted to in-frame clones and leaves out a portion. The sample consists of 900,000 or so clones, roughly 15% of them appearing once. This CDR3 region has 18 residues. With 5 bases removed from V and 1 base from J, the gap between germline ends came to 21 bases. CDR1 is SEHNR, CDR2 FQNEAQ, per germline (reference sequence). Cells sorted by CD45RO/CCR7/CD25/CD127/CD95/CD27 comprised CD4+ naive, central memory, regulatory and stem cell-like memory cells. All of the sorted populations showed purity greater than 98%.

The rearrangement uses TRBV7-9 and TRBJ2-4; D possibly corresponds to TRBD1 (6 bases). The sequence was obtained from a woman in her late teens or twenties in good health. What was sequenced was naive CD4+ T cells from blood. In DNA, the CDR3 is TGTGCCAGCAGCCGGTACGGGACACTTGGTGTGGCCAAAAACATTCAGTACTTC. This codes for CASSRYGTLGVAKNIQYF.